The rows below give T cell receptor beta chains drawn from one sample of a study of T cell responses to AZD1222 COVID-19 vaccine. Using immunoSEQ multiplex PCR, the repertoire was profiled, and TCRdb retains in-frame clones only, with some absent. The sample has approximately 99,000 clones; more than 70% are singletons. The starting material was peripheral blood, obtained on day 0 of MenACWY control vaccination. Receptors were obtained from an adult in good health. The CDR3 runs from the conserved cysteine through the conserved F or W. A D gene is named only where the DNA matches it firmly. Clone sizes are given selectively: once, few, many, or a class where the clone is expanded.

j_call d_call clone_size v_call cdr3_aa cdr3_nt
TRBJ2-2 - - TRBV19 CASSIWGSTGELFF TGTGCCAGTAGTATATGGGGTTCAACCGGGGAGCTGTTTTTT
TRBJ1-2 - - TRBV7-9 CASSLRGGFGYTF TGTGCCAGCAGCTTAAGGGGGGGTTTTGGCTACACCTTC
TRBJ2-7 - - TRBV9 CASSAGDTYEQYF TGTGCCAGCAGCGCGGGTGATACCTACGAGCAGTACTTC
TRBJ2-2 - - TRBV5-1 CASRNRNTGELFF TGCGCCAGCCGTAATCGGAACACCGGGGAGCTGTTTTTT
TRBJ1-5 TRBD1 - TRBV15 CATSRVLGGGQPQHF TGTGCCACCAGCAGAGTGCTAGGGGGCGGACAGCCCCAGCATTTT
TRBJ1-5 - - TRBV12-3/TRBV12-4 CASSFGVQPQHF TGTGCCAGCAGTTTCGGGGTCCAGCCCCAGCATTTT
TRBJ2-1 TRBD1 - TRBV5-1 CASSLRDSSYNEQFF TGCGCCAGCAGCTTGCGGGACAGCTCCTACAATGAGCAGTTCTTC
TRBJ1-1 - - TRBV2 CATTSGADYTEAFF TGTGCCACCACCTCCGGAGCGGATTACACTGAAGCTTTCTTT
TRBJ1-5 - - TRBV28 CASSSQGQPQHF TGTGCCAGCAGTTCCCAGGGTCAGCCCCAGCATTTT
TRBJ2-7 TRBD2 - TRBV6-5 CASRDGLAGTYEQYF TGTGCCAGCAGAGACGGACTAGCGGGGACCTACGAGCAGTACTTC
TRBJ1-2 TRBD1 - TRBV7-2 CASSPQRDSYGYTF TGTGCCAGCAGCCCACAGCGGGACAGCTATGGCTACACCTTC
TRBJ2-3 - - TRBV6-1 CASSVRDPSFTDTQYF TGTGCCAGCAGTGTCCGGGACCCCTCCTTCACAGATACGCAGTATTTT
TRBJ1-3 - - TRBV7-2 CASSLVGANGNTIYF TGTGCCAGCAGCTTAGTGGGGGCGAATGGAAACACCATATATTTT
TRBJ1-5 - few TRBV19 CASRPDLGNQPQHF TGTGCCAGTAGGCCGGATTTGGGAAATCAGCCCCAGCATTTT
TRBJ2-6 TRBD1 - TRBV7-6 CASSLDPGQGAGANVLTF TGTGCCAGCAGCTTAGACCCGGGACAGGGGGCTGGGGCCAACGTCCTGACTTTC
TRBJ1-1 - few TRBV5-4 CASSFTANTEAFF TGTGCCAGCAGTTTTACAGCGAACACTGAAGCTTTCTTT
TRBJ1-2 - - TRBV28 CASRALGREYGYTF TGTGCCAGCAGAGCACTGGGACGGGAGTATGGCTACACCTTC
TRBJ1-1 - - TRBV28 CASSLHGKNTEAFF TGTGCCAGCAGTTTGCATGGCAAGAACACTGAAGCTTTCTTT